The text below deals with one T cell receptor beta chain. Repertoires were generated with immunoSEQ multiplex PCR, while TCRdb's copy carries only in-frame clones and drops some. This table holds some 110,000 clones, 91% found once. The data derive from a study of T cell changes during pregnancy in multiple sclerosis. The CDR3 length is 17 residues. Germline CDR1 reads LNHDA; CDR2 reads SQIVND (reference sequence). The V and J ends lost 2 bases and 1 base, in that order; junction bases with no gene match: 10. The TCR sequence derives from a female donor with multiple sclerosis, enrolled in a pregnancy study. The rearrangement joins TRBV19 to TRBJ1-1; 7 bases are shared with TRBD1. Source: peripheral blood, taken before pregnancy. The CDR3, as DNA: TGTGCCAGTAGTATAAAAGGTGCGAGGACAGGGAACACTGAAGCTTTCTTT. It yields the protein CASSIKGARTGNTEAFF.